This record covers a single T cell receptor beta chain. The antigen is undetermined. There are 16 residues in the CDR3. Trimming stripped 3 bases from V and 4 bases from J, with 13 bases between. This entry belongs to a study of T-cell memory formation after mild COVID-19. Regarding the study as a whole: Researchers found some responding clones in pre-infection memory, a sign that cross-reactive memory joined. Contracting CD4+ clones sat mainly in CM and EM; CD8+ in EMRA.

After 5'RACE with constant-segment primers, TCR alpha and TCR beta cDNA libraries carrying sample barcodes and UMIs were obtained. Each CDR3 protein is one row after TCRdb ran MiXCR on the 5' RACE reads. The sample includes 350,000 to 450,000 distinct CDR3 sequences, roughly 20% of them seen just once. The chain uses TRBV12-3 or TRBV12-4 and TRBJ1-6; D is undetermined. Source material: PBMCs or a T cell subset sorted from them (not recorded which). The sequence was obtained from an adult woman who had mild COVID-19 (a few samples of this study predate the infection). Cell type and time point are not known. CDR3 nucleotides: TGTGCCAGCAGTTTGGTCGTCGGAGGGTATAATTCACCCCTCCACTTT. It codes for CASSLVVGGYNSPLHF.